The clone carrying this T cell receptor (beta chain) was counted a single time. V dropped 2 bases and J dropped 0; count of bases not matched to a gene: 2. This CDR3 is built from 15 residues. Germline CDR1 reads SGHRS; CDR2 reads YFSETQ. The authors' processing: Amplification of reference gene primers was used by the study to estimate nucleated cell counts. Clones were read by immunoSEQ multiplex PCR, and TCRdb kept only the in-frame ones, dropping some. V and J calls and clone size follow that table, whereas D and trimming were derived from the DNA. Among more than 300,000 clones listed, around 90% were seen once. This sample was taken from a study of blood T cell repertoires in COVID-19. In the study overall: The United States, Italy and Spain provided the acute and convalescent COVID-19 samples. PBMCs, B-cell-depleted T cells, or T cells provided the cDNA or gDNA that made up the material.

While infection was still active, Seattle patients were enrolled and then followed longitudinally. This chain uses TRBV5-1 with TRBJ1-2; 9 positions agree with TRBD1. The clonotype comes from a woman between 35 and 50 years old with COVID-19, enrolled during active disease. The sequenced sample was peripheral blood. The CDR3 is CASSLQGAANYGYTF. The CDR3 bases are TGCGCCAGCAGCTTACAGGGGGCCGCTAACTATGGCTACACCTTC. Filled out from reference TRBV5-1 and TRBJ1-2, the complete variable domain reads KAGVTQTPRYLIKTRGQQVTLSCSPISGHRSVSWYQQTPGQGLQFLFEYFSETQRNKGNFPGRFSGRQFSNSRSEMNVSTLELGDSALYLCASSLQGAANYGYTFGSGTRLTVV.